This TCR beta chain originates from a study of T-cell memory formation after mild COVID-19. Trimming removed 0 bases from V and 8 bases from J; junction bases left unmatched: 6. The CDR3 runs to 14 residues. CDR1 and CDR2 from the germline V gene are MNHEY and SVGAGI. Points on this clonotype: Its antigen remains unidentified.

General study results and limits: CD4/CD8 balance characterized clones contracting day 15 to 85, and CD4+ skew characterized later expanders.

TCRdb ran MiXCR on the 5' RACE reads and lists one entry per CDR3 protein. The sample shows roughly 400,000 distinct CDR3 sequences, about 15% of them seen only once. The sequence came from a man aged 18 to 30 who had mild COVID-19 (a few samples of this study predate the infection). Cell type and time point are not known. The chain recombines TRBV6-5 with TRBJ1-1; 7 bases line up with TRBD1. Sequenced sample: PBMCs or a T cell subset sorted from them (not recorded which). This chain's CDR3 is CASSYSRGHGEAFF. Here the CDR3 DNA reads TGTGCCAGCAGTTACTCGAGGGGGCATGGAGAAGCTTTCTTT.